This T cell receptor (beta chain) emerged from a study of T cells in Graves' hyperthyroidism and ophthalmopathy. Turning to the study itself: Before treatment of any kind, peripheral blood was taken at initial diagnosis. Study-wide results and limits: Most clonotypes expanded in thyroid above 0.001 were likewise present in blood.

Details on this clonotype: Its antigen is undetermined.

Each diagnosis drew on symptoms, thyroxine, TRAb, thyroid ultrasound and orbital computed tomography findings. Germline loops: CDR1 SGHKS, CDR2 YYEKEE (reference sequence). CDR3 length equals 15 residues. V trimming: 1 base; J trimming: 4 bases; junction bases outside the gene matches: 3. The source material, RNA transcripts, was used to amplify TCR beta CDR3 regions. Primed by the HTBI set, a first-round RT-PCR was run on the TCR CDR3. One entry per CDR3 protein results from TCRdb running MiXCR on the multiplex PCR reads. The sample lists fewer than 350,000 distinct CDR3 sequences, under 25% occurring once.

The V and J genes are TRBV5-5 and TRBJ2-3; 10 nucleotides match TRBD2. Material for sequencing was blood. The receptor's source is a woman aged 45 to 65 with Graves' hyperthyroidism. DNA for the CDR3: TGTGCCAGCAGCTTGTTTACTAGCGGGGCAGATACGCAGTATTTT. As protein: CASSLFTSGADTQYF. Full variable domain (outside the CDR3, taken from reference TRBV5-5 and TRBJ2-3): DAGVTQSPTHLIKTRGQQVTLRCSPISGHKSVSWYQQVLGQGPQFIFQYYEKEERGRGNFPDRFSARQFPNYSSELNVNALLLGDSALYLCASSLFTSGADTQYFGPGTRLTVL.